This T cell receptor beta chain was profiled in a study of blood T cell repertoires in COVID-19 (dated by TCRdb to about 2020). Regarding the research as a whole: Samples covering the acute and convalescent phases of COVID-19 were provided by collaborators in the United States, Italy and Spain. A freely available public database, intended as a resource for researchers studying the immune response to SARS-CoV-2, is where the repertoires were released. The material from the prospective study consisted of cDNA or gDNA derived from T cells, B-cell-depleted T cells, or PBMCs. Deeply sampled blood TCRbeta repertoires from subjects exposed to, actively infected with, or recovered from COVID-19 were included in the dataset. The samples were drawn from the first 160 participants of the ongoing ImmuneRACE study and from over 950 subjects provided by 6 global collaborators. A de-identified subject ID, COVID-19 status, age in years and sex were almost always included in the sample metadata. HLA class I and class II types, where available, came from metadata supplied by the sample provider rather than from assay-based typing. Points the paper makes about the study in general: Clinical and demographic metadata were provided uncurated, with the amount varying by source and participant.

The collaborating institutions used their own protocols to collect whole blood in K2EDTA tubes. For TCRbeta analysis, collaborator samples were shipped as frozen whole blood, as isolated PBMCs, or as DNA extracted from either sample type. Details on this clone: Its target antigen remains unknown. No base quality information exists; no much larger clone differs at one position.

TCRbeta CDR3 regions were amplified from genomic DNA using the immunoSEQ Assay, a bias-controlled multiplex PCR. As for the original processing: The number of nucleated cells in each sample was estimated from the amplification of reference gene primers within the assay. Sequence reads were collapsed and filtered to measure the absolute abundance of every unique TCRbeta CDR3 rearrangement. Productive Simpson clonality was computed per sample as the square root of Simpson's diversity index over productive rearrangements. This is the immuneACCESS table as TCRdb keeps it, with only in-frame sequences that have V and J called. A part of the clones is gone; compared with another copy, unresolved V genes explain less than half, and the rest is unexplained. The DNA was the basis for D and trimming; V, J and clone size are from that table. This sample is represented by around 320,000 clones; roughly nine tenths of them were singletons. The ten largest clones capture roughly 2.3% of the sample.

The CDR3 starts with the cysteine, ends with the phenylalanine, and has 15 residues. Just CDR3 DNA is preserved here, 45 bases in frame from base 1. V loses 3 bases, J loses 1 base, and the germline ends lie 13 bases apart. The germline V gene specifies SGDLS as CDR1 and YYNGEE as CDR2. The receptor comes from a man aged 18 to 35 with active or convalescent COVID-19. The chain is assembled from TRBV9 and TRBJ2-5; TRBD1 might be the D gene, on 6 matching bases. Material: peripheral blood. The DNA is as follows: TGTGCCAGCAGCGAGAGAATGGACAGCCAAGAGACCCAGTACTTC. It translates to CASSERMDSQETQYF.